A selection of T cell receptor beta chains follows, all from one sample in a study of shared clonotypes between healthy human individuals. Clones were read by immunoSEQ multiplex PCR, and TCRdb kept only the in-frame ones, dropping some. The sample includes around 990,000 clones, roughly 80% of them seen just once. Material for sequencing was memory CD4+ T cells from PBMCs. The receptor source for this set is a man between 18 and 35 years old in good health. Some clones in this sample may be carry-over from other donors' samples. The CDR3 runs from the conserved cysteine through the conserved F or W. The D gene is left open where the match is weak. Not every row has a clone size; where given, it reads once, few, many or a size class.

J gene: TRBJ1-5; clone size: NA; CDR3 length: 16; V gene: TRBV5-8; D gene: NA; CDR3 protein: CASSLGWTAKGQPQHF; CDR3 DNA: TGTGCCAGCAGCTTGGGGTGGACAGCAAAGGGGCAGCCCCAGCATTTT
J gene: TRBJ1-5; clone size: NA; CDR3 length: 17; V gene: TRBV28; D gene: NA; CDR3 protein: CASTRTGQPYSNQPQHF; CDR3 DNA: TGTGCCAGCACCAGAACTGGACAGCCGTATAGCAATCAGCCCCAGCATTTT
J gene: TRBJ1-3; clone size: many; CDR3 length: 14; V gene: TRBV5-1; D gene: NA; CDR3 protein: CASSLWGPGNTIYF; CDR3 DNA: TGCGCCAGCAGCTTGTGGGGACCTGGAAACACCATATATTTT
J gene: TRBJ2-7; clone size: NA; CDR3 length: 18; V gene: TRBV5-8; D gene: TRBD2; CDR3 protein: CASSSWEVAGLAGYEQYF; CDR3 DNA: TGTGCCAGCAGCTCGTGGGAGGTGGCGGGACTAGCGGGATACGAGCAGTACTTC
J gene: TRBJ2-5; clone size: NA; CDR3 length: 14; V gene: TRBV27; D gene: NA; CDR3 protein: CASSLSYGQETQYF; CDR3 DNA: TGTGCCAGCAGTTTATCGTACGGGCAAGAGACCCAGTACTTC
J gene: TRBJ2-5; clone size: NA; CDR3 length: 14; V gene: TRBV18; D gene: NA; CDR3 protein: CASSPPGRWETQYF; CDR3 DNA: TGTGCCAGCTCACCACCGGGCCGGTGGGAGACCCAGTACTTC
J gene: TRBJ1-3; clone size: few; CDR3 length: 15; V gene: TRBV14; D gene: NA; CDR3 protein: CASSPPWGHGNTIYF; CDR3 DNA: TGTGCCAGCAGCCCCCCTTGGGGACACGGAAACACCATATATTTT
J gene: TRBJ2-5; clone size: NA; CDR3 length: 13; V gene: TRBV28; D gene: TRBD1; CDR3 protein: CASGGQGGETQYF; CDR3 DNA: TGTGCCAGCGGCGGACAGGGCGGAGAGACCCAGTACTTC
J gene: TRBJ2-2; clone size: NA; CDR3 length: 16; V gene: TRBV11-1; D gene: NA; CDR3 protein: CASSLAERGNTGELFF; CDR3 DNA: TGTGCCAGCAGCTTAGCGGAGAGGGGGAACACCGGGGAGCTGTTTTTT
J gene: TRBJ1-5; clone size: NA; CDR3 length: 15; V gene: TRBV18; D gene: NA; CDR3 protein: CASSEQGGGNQPQHF; CDR3 DNA: TGTGCCAGCTCAGAACAGGGAGGCGGCAATCAGCCCCAGCATTTT
J gene: TRBJ1-2; clone size: NA; CDR3 length: 13; V gene: TRBV4-3; D gene: NA; CDR3 protein: CASSLLGLAGYTF; CDR3 DNA: TGCGCCAGCAGCCTGCTAGGTCTCGCTGGCTACACCTTC
J gene: TRBJ2-4; clone size: NA; CDR3 length: 14; V gene: TRBV6-5; D gene: NA; CDR3 protein: CASSDRDEGNIQYF; CDR3 DNA: TGTGCCAGCAGTGACCGGGACGAGGGAAACATTCAGTACTTC
J gene: TRBJ2-3; clone size: NA; CDR3 length: 13; V gene: TRBV10-3; D gene: NA; CDR3 protein: CAIKVDAVNTQYF; CDR3 DNA: TGTGCCATCAAAGTGGACGCTGTTAATACGCAGTATTTT
J gene: TRBJ2-5; clone size: NA; CDR3 length: 16; V gene: TRBV6-6; D gene: TRBD2; CDR3 protein: CASSRGGLAGEETQYF; CDR3 DNA: TGTGCCAGCAGCCGGGGGGGACTAGCGGGAGAAGAGACCCAGTACTTC
J gene: TRBJ2-7; clone size: NA; CDR3 length: 16; V gene: TRBV5-6; D gene: TRBD2; CDR3 protein: CASSLLAGGHSYEQYF; CDR3 DNA: TGTGCCAGCAGCTTATTAGCGGGAGGCCACTCCTACGAGCAGTACTTC
J gene: TRBJ2-3; clone size: NA; CDR3 length: 14; V gene: TRBV5-1; D gene: TRBD1; CDR3 protein: CASSSGQGDDTQYF; CDR3 DNA: TGCGCCAGCAGCTCGGGACAGGGAGATGATACGCAGTATTTT
J gene: TRBJ2-3; clone size: NA; CDR3 length: 16; V gene: TRBV5-1; D gene: TRBD2; CDR3 protein: CASTQRLAASTDTQYF; CDR3 DNA: TGCGCCAGCACACAACGACTAGCAGCTAGCACAGATACGCAGTATTTT
J gene: TRBJ1-3; clone size: NA; CDR3 length: 14; V gene: TRBV7-8; D gene: NA; CDR3 protein: CASSRAQSGNTIYF; CDR3 DNA: TGTGCCAGCAGCCGAGCTCAGTCTGGAAACACCATATATTTT
J gene: TRBJ2-2; clone size: many; CDR3 length: 15; V gene: TRBV5-1; D gene: TRBD1; CDR3 protein: CASSLSGQGTGELFF; CDR3 DNA: TGCGCCAGCAGCTTGTCCGGACAGGGGACCGGGGAGCTGTTTTTT
J gene: TRBJ2-7; clone size: NA; CDR3 length: 12; V gene: TRBV2; D gene: NA; CDR3 protein: CASETGHYEQYF; CDR3 DNA: TGTGCCAGCGAGACAGGCCACTACGAGCAGTACTTC
J gene: TRBJ2-1; clone size: NA; CDR3 length: 18; V gene: TRBV2; D gene: TRBD2; CDR3 protein: CASRPGTSGIGTYNEQFF; CDR3 DNA: TGTGCCAGCAGGCCCGGGACTAGCGGGATAGGCACCTACAATGAGCAGTTCTTC
J gene: TRBJ1-2; clone size: NA; CDR3 length: 14; V gene: TRBV4-2; D gene: NA; CDR3 protein: CASSQPGVEDGYTF; CDR3 DNA: TGTGCCAGCAGCCAGCCCGGCGTAGAGGATGGCTACACCTTC
J gene: TRBJ1-2; clone size: NA; CDR3 length: 16; V gene: TRBV19; D gene: NA; CDR3 protein: CASRRLGQTTNYGYTF; CDR3 DNA: TGTGCCAGTAGACGACTCGGACAGACTACTAACTATGGCTACACCTTC
J gene: TRBJ2-7; clone size: NA; CDR3 length: 15; V gene: TRBV27; D gene: TRBD1; CDR3 protein: CASSLGDRVSREQYF; CDR3 DNA: TGTGCCAGCAGTTTGGGGGACAGGGTATCCCGCGAGCAGTACTTC
J gene: TRBJ2-2; clone size: once; CDR3 length: 14; V gene: TRBV28; D gene: TRBD1; CDR3 protein: CASSSTGGGGELFF; CDR3 DNA: TGTGCCAGCAGTTCTACAGGGGGCGGCGGGGAGCTGTTTTTT
J gene: TRBJ1-3; clone size: NA; CDR3 length: 14; V gene: TRBV28; D gene: NA; CDR3 protein: CASSSGNSGNTIYF; CDR3 DNA: TGTGCCAGCAGTTCCGGTAACTCTGGAAACACCATATATTTT
J gene: TRBJ1-1; clone size: few; CDR3 length: 16; V gene: TRBV19; D gene: TRBD1; CDR3 protein: CASSVYSGQGNAEAFF; CDR3 DNA: TGTGCCAGTAGTGTCTATTCGGGACAGGGGAACGCTGAAGCTTTCTTT
J gene: TRBJ2-5; clone size: NA; CDR3 length: 16; V gene: TRBV5-1; D gene: TRBD1; CDR3 protein: CASSLVGQADRETQYF; CDR3 DNA: TGCGCCAGCAGCTTGGTTGGACAGGCAGACAGAGAGACCCAGTACTTC
J gene: TRBJ2-1; clone size: NA; CDR3 length: 15; V gene: TRBV28; D gene: NA; CDR3 protein: CASSFPGRFYNEQFF; CDR3 DNA: TGTGCCAGCAGTTTCCCGGGACGGTTCTACAATGAGCAGTTCTTC